This T cell receptor (beta chain) is drawn from a study of breast tumors, draining lymph nodes, adjacent tissues. Using its own MiXCR run on the multiplex PCR reads, TCRdb lists one record per CDR3 protein. The table has 150,000 to 250,000 distinct CDR3 sequences, 31% seen once; the top ten hold roughly 4%. Regarding this clonotype: Its antigen is undetermined.

The lymph nodes were axillary draining lymph nodes from breast cancer patients. Findings and caveats of the study: That most tumor T cells come from lymph nodes remained unproven. The data were judged consistent with most tumor T cells coming from lymph node and expanding in tumor. Tumor TCR diversity was below lymph nodes but above nontumor tissue.

This TCR was recovered from a female donor with breast cancer. Some clones in this sample may be carry-over from other donors' samples. Specimen: axillary lymph node tissue.

The CDR3 reads CASSFTGGGTEAFF. The CDR3 nucleotides are TGTGCCAGCAGTTTTACAGGGGGCGGCACTGAAGCTTTCTTT. The chain is built from TRBV7-8 and TRBJ1-1, with 9 nucleotides matching TRBD1. The CDR3 is 14 amino acids. Germline lookup yields CDR1 SGHVS and CDR2 FQNEAQ. Unmatched junction bases numbered 6, after V lost 6 bases and J lost 4 bases.